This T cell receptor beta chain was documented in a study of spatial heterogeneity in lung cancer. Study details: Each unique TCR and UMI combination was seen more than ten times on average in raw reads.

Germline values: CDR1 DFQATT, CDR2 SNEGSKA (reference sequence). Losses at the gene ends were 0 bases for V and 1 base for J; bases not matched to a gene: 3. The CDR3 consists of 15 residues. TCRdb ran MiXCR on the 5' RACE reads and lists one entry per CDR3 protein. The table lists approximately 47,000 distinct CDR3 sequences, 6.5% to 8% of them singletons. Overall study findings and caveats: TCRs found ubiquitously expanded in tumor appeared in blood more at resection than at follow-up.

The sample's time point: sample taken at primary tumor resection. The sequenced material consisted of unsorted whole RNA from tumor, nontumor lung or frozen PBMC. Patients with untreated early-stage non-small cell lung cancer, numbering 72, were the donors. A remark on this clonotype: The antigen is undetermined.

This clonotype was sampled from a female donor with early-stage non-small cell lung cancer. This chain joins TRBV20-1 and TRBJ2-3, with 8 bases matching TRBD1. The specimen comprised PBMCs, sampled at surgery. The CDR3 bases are TGCAGTGCTAGAGATGGGGGACAGGGCACAGATACGCAGTATTTT. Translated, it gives CSARDGGQGTDTQYF.